The T cell receptor beta chain under discussion was sequenced for a study of T-cell reconstitution after alpha-beta-depleted transplantation in children. Study-level findings and limits: Newly produced T cells mostly provided counts and TCRbeta diversity after one year, as hyperexpanded clones declined. Several hundred rapidly expanded clones from non-depleted graft cells reportedly supplied alpha-beta T cells about two months post-transplant. In some patients, recipient T cells and intrathymic progenitors surviving conditioning explained high day-60 diversity.

The length of the CDR3 is 14 residues. The V end lost 1 base, the J end lost 5 bases, and 11 bases lay between the germline ends. Germline CDR1 reads SGHTA; CDR2 reads FQGNSA. This clonotype was found many times. Its specificity is unknown. Using unique molecular identifiers, the investigators prepared the TCRbeta library. TCRdb reprocessed the PCR reads via MiXCR and lists one record per CDR3 protein. The sample shows approximately 170,000 distinct CDR3 sequences, around 10% of them seen only once. The TCR comes from a boy aged 2 to 10 with acute myeloid leukemia, due to receive a stem cell transplant. The chain carries TRBV7-2 and TRBJ1-1; TRBD1 is a possible D gene (5 bases). The source was PBMCs, collected before TCRalphabeta/CD19-depleted stem cell transplant. The DNA for the CDR3 is TGTGCCAGCAGCTTAGTATCAGGGTTGACTGAAGCTTTCTTT. This codes for CASSLVSGLTEAFF.